This TCR beta chain appears in the sequencing data of a study of OX40 agonist ivuxolimab in advanced cancers. Study in general: Patients were 82.7% male with ages roughly 23 to 90, mean 60. Points from the study as a whole: Those patients achieving a partial response at 0.1-3.0 mg/kg showed among the lowest clonal expansion.

Points on this clone: Its antigen is unidentified.

The germline CDR1 and CDR2 sequences are LNHNV and YYDKDF (reference sequence). V was cut by 5 bases and J by 11 bases, with 19 bases left in between. This CDR3 comprises 14 residues. The repertoire was sequenced with immunoSEQ multiplex PCR; TCRdb's copy has only in-frame clones and lacks some. The sample shows around 19,000 clones, 65% to 90% of them seen only once. The timepoints at which blood was sampled were baseline, cycle 4 day 1, and cycle 7 day 1. The receptor's source is an adult with an advanced solid tumor such as melanoma, head and neck, liver or kidney cancer. The chain has TRBV15 and TRBJ2-1, with TRBD2 as a possible D gene (7 bases). Sample: CD4+ or CD8+ T cells sorted from blood, taken in a trial of the OX40 agonist ivuxolimab. CDR3 protein: CATSSPWGGAKQFF. Here the CDR3 DNA reads TGTGCCACCAGCTCGCCATGGGGGGGGGCCAAGCAGTTCTTC.